This T cell receptor beta chain was recovered during a study of blood T cells in healthy people across ages. Findings of the study overall: Age brought a roughly linear fall in TCR beta diversity measured per million T cells. The study found more naive CD4+ cells and higher diversity in long-lived than aged donors.

As regards this clonotype: Its target is unknown.

Isolation of PBMCs gave at least 7 million cells per sample. It was with a sample-barcoded 5' primer and a J-beta primer mix that a second PCR of about 7 to 12 cycles was run. TCRdb passed the 5' RACE reads through MiXCR, listing each CDR3 protein once. Among more than 700,000 distinct CDR3 sequences listed, 46% were seen once. The sequencing sample was made of blood. The sequence was obtained from an elderly man in good health.

DNA for the CDR3: TGCGCCAGCAGCTCCGGGACAGGGGGCAATGAGCAGTTCTTC. This gives the protein CASSSGTGGNEQFF. The rearrangement links TRBV5-1 to TRBJ2-1, with 11 positions matching TRBD1. V trimming: 3 bases; J trimming: 6 bases; junction bases outside the gene matches: 2. Germline V CDR1 and CDR2: SGHRS, YFSETQ. This CDR3 comprises 14 residues.